These T cell receptor beta chains were read from a single sample in a study of blood T cell repertoires in COVID-19. The repertoire was sequenced with immunoSEQ multiplex PCR; TCRdb's copy has only in-frame clones and lacks some. The sample records 95,000 to 100,000 clones, approximately 84% being singletons. Input material: peripheral blood. These receptor sequences come from a human donor in a cohort sampled during active COVID-19. Each CDR3 is given with its conserved first and last residue. The D gene is left open where the match is weak. The size of a clone is reported for some rows only, either as once, few or many, or as a class for expanded clones.

CDR3 protein	CDR3 DNA	J gene	CDR3 length	D gene	clone size	V gene
CATSVRDRLNQPQHF	TGTGCCACCAGTGTTCGGGACAGGCTCAATCAGCCCCAGCATTTT	TRBJ1-5	15	TRBD1	NA	TRBV24-1
CASSPQTDSGYTF	TGTGCCAGCTCACCACAAACAGACAGCGGCTACACCTTC	TRBJ1-2	13	NA	NA	TRBV18
CASSNGQGKTEAFF	TGTGCCAGCAGTAATGGACAGGGAAAAACTGAAGCTTTCTTT	TRBJ1-1	14	TRBD1	NA	TRBV2
CASSPRPTGPGEKLFF	TGTGCCAGTAGTCCCCGGCCCACAGGGCCCGGGGAAAAACTGTTTTTT	TRBJ1-4	16	NA	few	TRBV19
CASSELEETQYF	TGTGCCAGCAGTGAACTAGAAGAGACCCAGTACTTC	TRBJ2-5	12	NA	NA	TRBV2
CATSDLGRGTTNGELFF	TGTGCCACCAGTGATTTAGGGCGGGGAACCACCAACGGGGAGCTGTTTTTT	TRBJ2-2	17	NA	NA	TRBV24-1
CASSAMVGGNEQFF	TGTGCCAGCAGCGCGATGGTGGGGGGCAATGAGCAGTTCTTC	TRBJ2-1	14	NA	once	TRBV9
CASSVGGTAFYGYTF	TGTGCCAGCAGCGTAGGAGGGACAGCCTTCTATGGCTACACCTTC	TRBJ1-2	15	TRBD1	NA	TRBV9
CASSYALSRGQPQHF	TGTGCCAGCAGTTACGCCCTATCCAGGGGTCAGCCCCAGCATTTT	TRBJ1-5	15	NA	once	TRBV6-2/TRBV6-3
CATSDPGQDQRDTQYF	TGTGCCACCAGTGATCCTGGACAGGATCAACGAGATACGCAGTATTTT	TRBJ2-3	16	TRBD1	NA	TRBV24-1
CASSLGTPGDNEQFF	TGTGCCAGCAGTCTAGGGACTCCGGGCGACAATGAGCAGTTCTTC	TRBJ2-1	15	NA	NA	TRBV11-3
CSVGLGGRGNQPQHF	TGCAGCGTTGGGCTCGGCGGGCGGGGGAATCAGCCCCAGCATTTT	TRBJ1-5	15	NA	NA	TRBV29-1
CASSYGLTGTSGYTF	TGTGCCAGCAGTTACGGCTTAACAGGGACCTCAGGCTACACCTTC	TRBJ1-2	15	NA	NA	TRBV6-2/TRBV6-3
CASSPRARVRIEDGRGYTF	TGTGCCAGCAGCCCAAGGGCGAGGGTCCGGATTGAGGATGGGCGGGGCTACACCTTC	TRBJ1-2	19	NA	NA	TRBV27
CASSIVYGSGGNQPQHF	TGTGCCAGTAGTATAGTGTACGGGTCGGGAGGGAATCAGCCCCAGCATTTT	TRBJ1-5	17	NA	NA	TRBV19
CASSTNTGLNTEAFF	TGTGCCAGCAGCACAAACACAGGGCTGAACACTGAAGCTTTCTTT	TRBJ1-1	15	NA	NA	TRBV28
CASSQQQGGGSVSSYNEQFF	TGCGCCAGCAGCCAACAGCAAGGCGGGGGTTCCGTAAGCTCCTACAATGAGCAGTTCTTC	TRBJ2-1	20	TRBD2	NA	TRBV4-1
CASSVVLAGYNEQFF	TGTGCCAGCAGCGTAGTTCTAGCGGGCTACAATGAGCAGTTCTTC	TRBJ2-1	15	TRBD2	NA	TRBV9
CASSLSTNTGELFF	TGTGCCAGCAGCCTTTCCACAAACACCGGGGAGCTGTTTTTT	TRBJ2-2	14	NA	NA	TRBV7-3
CASSQVESVGVYEQYF	TGTGCCAGCAGCCAAGTCGAAAGCGTCGGGGTTTACGAGCAGTACTTC	TRBJ2-7	16	NA	NA	TRBV28
CASRTRRGDQTDTQYF	TGTGCCAGCAGGACCCGTCGGGGGGACCAAACAGATACGCAGTATTTT	TRBJ2-3	16	TRBD2	NA	TRBV2
CASTPEAAMDEQFF	TGTGCCAGTACCCCAGAAGCGGCCATGGATGAGCAGTTCTTC	TRBJ2-1	14	NA	NA	TRBV19
CASSLAGQASGNTIYF	TGTGCCAGCAGCTTAGCGGGACAGGCCTCTGGAAACACCATATATTTT	TRBJ1-3	16	TRBD1	NA	TRBV13
CASSEFTSGSGEQFF	TGTGCCAGCAGTGAATTTACTAGCGGGAGTGGGGAGCAGTTCTTC	TRBJ2-1	15	TRBD2	NA	TRBV6-1
CASSVESLSGSSYNEQFF	TGTGCCAGCAGCGTAGAATCCCTTAGCGGGAGTTCCTACAATGAGCAGTTCTTC	TRBJ2-1	18	TRBD2	NA	TRBV9
CASSPSSVPSYEQYF	TGTGCCAGCAGCCCTTCTAGCGTACCCTCCTACGAGCAGTACTTC	TRBJ2-7	15	NA	NA	TRBV7-8
CASSFDRVRTEAFF	TGTGCCAGCAGTTTTGACAGGGTCAGGACTGAAGCTTTCTTT	TRBJ1-1	14	TRBD1	once	TRBV28
CASSALAGDAYEQYF	TGTGCCAGCAGTGCCTTAGCGGGGGACGCCTACGAGCAGTACTTC	TRBJ2-7	15	TRBD2	once	TRBV9
CAISAFGGALNQPQHF	TGTGCCATCAGTGCATTTGGGGGGGCGCTTAATCAGCCCCAGCATTTT	TRBJ1-5	16	NA	NA	TRBV10-3
CASEQGAGTGELFF	TGCGCCAGTGAACAGGGGGCGGGAACCGGGGAGCTGTTTTTT	TRBJ2-2	14	TRBD1	NA	TRBV5-1
CASSSVYGYTF	TGTGCCAGCAGTTCGGTCTATGGCTACACCTTC	TRBJ1-2	11	NA	once	TRBV6-5
CASSFSGVVAKETQYF	TGTGCCAGCAGCTTTTCAGGGGTGGTGGCTAAAGAGACCCAGTACTTC	TRBJ2-5	16	NA	NA	TRBV5-5
CASSLVTGGTGNTIYF	TGCGCCAGCAGCTTGGTGACAGGGGGCACTGGAAACACCATATATTTT	TRBJ1-3	16	TRBD1	NA	TRBV5-1
CASSVSTSEVNEQFF	TGTGCCAGCAGCGTTTCGACTAGTGAAGTCAATGAGCAGTTCTTC	TRBJ2-1	15	NA	NA	TRBV9
CASNLAGGLQETQYF	TGTGCCAGCAATCTAGCGGGAGGGCTCCAAGAGACCCAGTACTTC	TRBJ2-5	15	TRBD2	NA	TRBV9
CASSLRYLAGEVAKNIQYF	TGTGCCAGCAGCTTAAGATATCTAGCGGGAGAGGTAGCCAAAAACATTCAGTACTTC	TRBJ2-4	19	TRBD2	NA	TRBV13
CASSTRTGLGEKLFF	TGTGCCAGCAGCACCAGGACAGGCTTGGGTGAAAAACTGTTTTTT	TRBJ1-4	15	TRBD1	few	TRBV7-2
CASSPSGTSTDTQYF	TGTGCCAGTAGTCCTAGCGGGACTAGCACAGATACGCAGTATTTT	TRBJ2-3	15	TRBD2	once	TRBV19
CATKGRGENTGELFF	TGTGCCACCAAGGGGCGCGGTGAGAACACCGGGGAGCTGTTTTTT	TRBJ2-2	15	NA	NA	TRBV15
CASSPGGSSGNTIYF	TGTGCCAGCAGTCCTGGAGGATCCTCTGGAAACACCATATATTTT	TRBJ1-3	15	NA	many	TRBV28
CASSSRDRNYGYTF	TGTGCCAGCAGCTCCCGGGACAGAAATTATGGCTACACCTTC	TRBJ1-2	14	TRBD1	NA	TRBV5-8
CASPRGPPYEQYF	TGTGCCAGCCCGAGGGGGCCACCATACGAGCAGTACTTC	TRBJ2-7	13	TRBD1	NA	TRBV5-8
CASSALGQGWNEQYF	TGTGCCAGCAGCGCGCTTGGACAGGGGTGGAACGAGCAGTACTTC	TRBJ2-7	15	TRBD1	NA	TRBV9
CASSPGGGGGSYEQYF	TGTGCCAGCAGCCCAGGAGGGGGCGGCGGCTCCTACGAGCAGTACTTC	TRBJ2-7	16	NA	NA	TRBV3-1/TRBV3-2
CASSSGTAPWEQYF	TGTGCCAGCAGTTCCGGGACTGCCCCTTGGGAGCAGTACTTC	TRBJ2-7	14	NA	NA	TRBV28
CASSGGTGGASYEQYF	TGTGCCAGCAGCGGCGGTACAGGGGGCGCCTCCTACGAGCAGTACTTC	TRBJ2-7	16	TRBD1	NA	TRBV9
CASISTGVIETQYF	TGTGCCAGCATCTCGACAGGGGTAATAGAGACCCAGTACTTC	TRBJ2-5	14	TRBD1	NA	TRBV7-9
CASSPISIPSYNEQFF	TGTGCCAGCTCACCAATTAGTATCCCCTCCTACAATGAGCAGTTCTTC	TRBJ2-1	16	NA	NA	TRBV18